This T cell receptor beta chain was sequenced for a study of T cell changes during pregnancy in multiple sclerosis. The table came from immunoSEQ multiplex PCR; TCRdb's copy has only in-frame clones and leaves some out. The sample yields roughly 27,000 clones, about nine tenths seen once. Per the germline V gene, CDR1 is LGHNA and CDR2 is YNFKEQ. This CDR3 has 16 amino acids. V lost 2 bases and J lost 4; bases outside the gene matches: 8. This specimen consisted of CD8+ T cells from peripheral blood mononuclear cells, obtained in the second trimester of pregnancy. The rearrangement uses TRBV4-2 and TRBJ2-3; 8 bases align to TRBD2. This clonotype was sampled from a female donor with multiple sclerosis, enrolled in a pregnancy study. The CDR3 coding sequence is TGTGCCAGCAGCCAACAAGCGGGGGAAGGGGCAGATACGCAGTATTTT. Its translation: CASSQQAGEGADTQYF.